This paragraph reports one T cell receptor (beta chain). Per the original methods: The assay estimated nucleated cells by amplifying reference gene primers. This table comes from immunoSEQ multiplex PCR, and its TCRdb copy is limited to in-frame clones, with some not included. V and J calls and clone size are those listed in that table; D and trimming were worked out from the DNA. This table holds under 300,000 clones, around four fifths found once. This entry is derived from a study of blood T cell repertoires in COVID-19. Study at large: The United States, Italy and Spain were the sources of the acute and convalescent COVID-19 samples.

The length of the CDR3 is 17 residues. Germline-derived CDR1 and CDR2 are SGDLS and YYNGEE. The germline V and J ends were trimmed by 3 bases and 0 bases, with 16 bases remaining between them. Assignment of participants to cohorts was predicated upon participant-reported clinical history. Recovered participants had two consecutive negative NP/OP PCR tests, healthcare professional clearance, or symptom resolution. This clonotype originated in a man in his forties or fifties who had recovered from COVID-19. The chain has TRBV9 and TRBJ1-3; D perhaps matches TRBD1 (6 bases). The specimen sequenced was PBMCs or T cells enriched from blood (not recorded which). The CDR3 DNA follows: TGTGCCAGCAGCGGGGGCGCGGGGGCTGACTCTGGAAACACCATATATTTT. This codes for CASSGGAGADSGNTIYF.